This paragraph reports one TCR beta chain. Antigen specificity is unknown. Following a re-call of the 5' RACE reads, TCRdb has one entry per CDR3 protein and lacks DNA. This sample contains 350,000 to 400,000 distinct CDR3 sequences. The data belong to a study of T cells expressing NK-cell markers. Study observations and caveats: Once again these clonotypes came out on top in the CD3+CD56-NKG2C+ fraction of a few donors.

This CDR3 has 13 residues. The V gene's germline CDR1 is ENHRY and CDR2 SYGVKD. The sample consisted of blood T cells: a sorted CD56 or NKG2C T cell subset, CD4+ or CD8+ T cells, or bulk PBMC T cells (not recorded which). The TCR sequence derives from a woman aged 45 to 65 in good health. This rearrangement joins TRBV10-3 to TRBJ2-2; TCRdb's D gene call, TRBD2, goes unchecked for lack of DNA. CDR3 amino acids: CAIWTSETGELFF.